The T cell receptor beta chain under discussion was sequenced for a study of PD-1 blockade in mismatch repair-deficient tumors. As regards this clone: Its cognate antigen is unknown.

Germline CDR1 MNHNS, CDR2 SASEGT. Trimming cost V 5 bases and J 6 bases, with 9 bases left between them. The CDR3 covers 12 residues. Study-wide results and limits: Tumor-resident clones, often undetectable pretreatment in blood, expanded then contracted after pembrolizumab.

The repertoire was sequenced with immunoSEQ multiplex PCR; TCRdb's copy has only in-frame clones and lacks some. Among some 49,000 clones listed, more than 65% were seen once. Every patient had mismatch repair deficiency by PCR or immunohistochemistry. TCRs were sequenced from three patients responding to pembrolizumab. This sample comprised PBMCs, obtained before pembrolizumab treatment. This chain links TRBV6-1 with TRBJ2-3, with unresolved D. The TCR originated in an adult with mismatch repair-deficient cancer. The chain's CDR3 is CASSIGSDTQYF. In DNA form, the CDR3 reads TGTGCCAGCAGTATCGGAAGCGATACGCAGTATTTT.